This entry concerns a single T cell receptor beta chain. The study amplified TCR beta CDR3 regions using RNA transcripts. HTBI primers were used in a first-round RT-PCR, which preceded a second-round multiplex PCR. TCRdb redid the calling of the multiplex PCR reads with MiXCR, one entry per CDR3 protein. The table has 170,000 or so distinct CDR3 sequences, roughly 37% seen once. This sample is drawn from a study of Graves' ophthalmopathy and Graves' hyperthyroidism. CDR3 length: 10 residues. V dropped 6 bases and J dropped 7 bases, with 6 bases sitting between them. Clinicians made diagnoses from clinical symptoms, serum thyroxine, TRAb, thyroid ultrasound and orbital computed tomography.

Sample: peripheral blood. This clonotype was obtained from a woman between 35 and 50 years old with Graves' ophthalmopathy. The rearrangement uses TRBV12-3 or TRBV12-4 and TRBJ1-1; D is ambiguous. CDR3 coding DNA: TGTGCCAGCAGGGGAAGTGAAGCTTTCTTT. Its protein is CASRGSEAFF.